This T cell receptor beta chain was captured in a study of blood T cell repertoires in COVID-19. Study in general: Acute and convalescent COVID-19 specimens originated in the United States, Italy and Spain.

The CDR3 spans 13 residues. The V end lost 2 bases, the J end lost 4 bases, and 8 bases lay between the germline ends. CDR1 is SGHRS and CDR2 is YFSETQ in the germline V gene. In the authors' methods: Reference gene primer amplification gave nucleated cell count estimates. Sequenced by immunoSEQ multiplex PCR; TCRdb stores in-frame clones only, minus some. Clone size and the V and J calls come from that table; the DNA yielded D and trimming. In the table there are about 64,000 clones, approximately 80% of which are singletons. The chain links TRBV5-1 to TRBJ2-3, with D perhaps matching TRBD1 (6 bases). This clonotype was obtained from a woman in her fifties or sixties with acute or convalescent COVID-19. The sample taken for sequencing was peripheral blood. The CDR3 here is CASSLQGSDTQYF. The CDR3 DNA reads TGCGCCAGCAGCTTACAGGGTTCAGATACGCAGTATTTT.